This TCR beta chain was obtained from a study of blood T cells in healthy people across ages. It was with a sample-barcoded 5' primer and a J-beta primer mix that a second PCR of roughly 7 to 12 cycles was run. A tag from a template-switch adaptor with 12 random nucleotides marked each cDNA molecule. There were at least 3 million CDR3-containing paired-end reads obtained from each sample. TCRdb re-called the 5' RACE reads with MiXCR, one entry per CDR3 protein. The profile shows 700,000 or so distinct CDR3 sequences, about a fifth of them singletons. This clonotype was detected only a few times. The CDR3 end shows no conserved phenylalanine or tryptophan, and so a read error is likely. No DNA is shown, since the ends of the CDR3 on it are uncertain; the CDR3 is the one TCRdb lists. Counting both end residues, the CDR3 totals 14 amino acids. The germline V gene has CDR1 SGHKS and CDR2 YYEKEE (reference sequence).

For every donor, a draw yielded around 10 milliliters of peripheral blood. Per sample, extraction of total RNA gave at least 6 micrograms in every case. Specimen: blood. The V and J genes are TRBV5-5 and TRBJ2-2. The clonotype originates from a man aged 65 to 79 in good health. CDR3 residues: CASSLLQNTGELRI.